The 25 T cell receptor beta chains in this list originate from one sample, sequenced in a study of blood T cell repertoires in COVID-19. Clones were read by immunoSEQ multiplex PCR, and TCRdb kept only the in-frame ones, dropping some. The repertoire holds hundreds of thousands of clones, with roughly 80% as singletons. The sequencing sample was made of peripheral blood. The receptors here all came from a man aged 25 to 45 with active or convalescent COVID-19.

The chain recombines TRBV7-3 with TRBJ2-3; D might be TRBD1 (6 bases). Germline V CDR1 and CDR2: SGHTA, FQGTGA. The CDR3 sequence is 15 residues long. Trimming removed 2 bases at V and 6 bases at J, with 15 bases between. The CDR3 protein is CASSLFGGQGDTQYF. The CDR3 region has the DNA TGTGCCAGCAGCTTATTTGGCGGGCAGGGGGATACGCAGTATTTT.

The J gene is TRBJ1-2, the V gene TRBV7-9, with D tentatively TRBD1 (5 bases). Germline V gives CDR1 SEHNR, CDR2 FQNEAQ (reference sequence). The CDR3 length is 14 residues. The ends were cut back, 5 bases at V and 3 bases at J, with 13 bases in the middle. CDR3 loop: CASSLGGVDYGYTF. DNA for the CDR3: TGTGCCAGCAGCCTTGGGGGGGTTGACTATGGCTACACCTTC.

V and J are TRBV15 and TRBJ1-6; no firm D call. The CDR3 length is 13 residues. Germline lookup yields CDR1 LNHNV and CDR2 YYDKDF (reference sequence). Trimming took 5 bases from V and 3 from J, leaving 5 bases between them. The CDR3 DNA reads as TGTGCCACCAGCGAGGTCTATAATTCACCCCTCCACTTT. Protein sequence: CATSEVYNSPLHF.

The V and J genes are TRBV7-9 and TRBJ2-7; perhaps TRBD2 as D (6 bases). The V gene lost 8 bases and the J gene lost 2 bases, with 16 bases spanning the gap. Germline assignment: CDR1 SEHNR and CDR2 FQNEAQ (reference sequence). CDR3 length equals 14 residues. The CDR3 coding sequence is TGTGCCAGCGTTCGATCCGGGAGTACCTACGAGCAGTACTTC. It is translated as CASVRSGSTYEQYF. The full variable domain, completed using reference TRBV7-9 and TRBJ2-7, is DTGVSQNPRHKITKRGQNVTFRCDPISEHNRLYWYRQTLGQGPEFLTYFQNEAQLEKSRLLSDRFSAERPKGSFSTLEIQRTEQGDSAMYLCASVRSGSTYEQYFGPGTRLTVT.

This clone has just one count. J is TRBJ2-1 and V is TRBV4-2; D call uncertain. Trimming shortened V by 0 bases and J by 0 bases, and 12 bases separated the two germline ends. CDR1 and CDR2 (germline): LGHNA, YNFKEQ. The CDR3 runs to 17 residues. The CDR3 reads CASSQDYSASSYNEQFF. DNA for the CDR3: TGTGCCAGCAGCCAAGATTATTCGGCTAGCTCCTACAATGAGCAGTTCTTC.

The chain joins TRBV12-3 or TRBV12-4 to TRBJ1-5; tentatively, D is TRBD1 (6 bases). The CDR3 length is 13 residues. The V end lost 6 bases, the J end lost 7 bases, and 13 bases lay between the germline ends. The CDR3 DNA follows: TGTGCCAGCAGCAGTACAGGGTCGCAGCCCCAGCATTTT. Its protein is CASSSTGSQPQHF.

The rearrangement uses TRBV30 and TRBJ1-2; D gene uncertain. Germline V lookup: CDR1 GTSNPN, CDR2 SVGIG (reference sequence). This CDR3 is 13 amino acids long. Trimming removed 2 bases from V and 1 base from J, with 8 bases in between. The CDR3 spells CAWSLLNNYGYTF. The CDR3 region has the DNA TGTGCCTGGAGTCTACTGAATAACTATGGCTACACCTTC.

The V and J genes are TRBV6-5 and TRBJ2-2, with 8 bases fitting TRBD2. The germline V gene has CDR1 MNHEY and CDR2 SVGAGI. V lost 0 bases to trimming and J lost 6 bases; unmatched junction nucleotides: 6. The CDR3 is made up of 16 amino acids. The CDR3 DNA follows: TGTGCCAGCAGTTACTCGTCCAGCGGGGGTGCCGGGGAGCTGTTTTTT. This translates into CASSYSSSGGAGELFF.

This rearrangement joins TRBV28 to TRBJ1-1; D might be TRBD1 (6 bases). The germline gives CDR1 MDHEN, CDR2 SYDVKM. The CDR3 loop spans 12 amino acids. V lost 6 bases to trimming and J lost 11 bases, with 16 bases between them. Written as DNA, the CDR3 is TGTGCCAGCAGCGCCCCCGGGAGGGGGGCTTTCTTT. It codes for CASSAPGRGAFF.

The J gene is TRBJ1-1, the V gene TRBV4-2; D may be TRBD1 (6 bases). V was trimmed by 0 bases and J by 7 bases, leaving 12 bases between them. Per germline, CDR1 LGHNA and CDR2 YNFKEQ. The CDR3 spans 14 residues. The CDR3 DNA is TGTGCCAGCAGCCAAGAGGGGGGGCGCGGTGAAGCTTTCTTT. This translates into CASSQEGGRGEAFF.

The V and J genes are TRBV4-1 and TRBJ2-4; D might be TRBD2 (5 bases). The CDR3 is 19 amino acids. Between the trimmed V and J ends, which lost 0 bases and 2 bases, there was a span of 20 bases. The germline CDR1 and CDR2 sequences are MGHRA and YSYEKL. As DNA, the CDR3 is TGCGCCAGCAGCCAAGATCTCGGCGGGTCTGACTCTTCCAAAAACATTCAGTACTTC. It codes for CASSQDLGGSDSSKNIQYF.

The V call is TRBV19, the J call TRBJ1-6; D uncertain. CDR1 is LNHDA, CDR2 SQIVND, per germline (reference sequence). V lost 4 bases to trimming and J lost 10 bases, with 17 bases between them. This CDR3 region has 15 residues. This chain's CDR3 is CASSTVEEERSPLHF. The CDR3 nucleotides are TGTGCCAGTAGTACGGTCGAAGAGGAGAGGTCACCCCTCCACTTT.

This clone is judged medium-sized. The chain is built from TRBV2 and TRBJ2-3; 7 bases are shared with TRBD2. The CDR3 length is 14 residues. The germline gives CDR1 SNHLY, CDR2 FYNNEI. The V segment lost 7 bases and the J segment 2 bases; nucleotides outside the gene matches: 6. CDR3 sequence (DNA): TGTGCCAGCACCTGGGGAGGGGACACAGATACGCAGTATTTT. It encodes CASTWGGDTDTQYF.

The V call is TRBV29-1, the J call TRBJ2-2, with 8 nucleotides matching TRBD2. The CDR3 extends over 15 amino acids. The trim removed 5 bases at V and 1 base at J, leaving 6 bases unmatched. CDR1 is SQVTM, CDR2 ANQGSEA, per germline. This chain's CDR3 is CSVQGLAVNTGELFF. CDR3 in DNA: TGCAGCGTTCAAGGACTAGCAGTGAACACCGGGGAGCTGTTTTTT.

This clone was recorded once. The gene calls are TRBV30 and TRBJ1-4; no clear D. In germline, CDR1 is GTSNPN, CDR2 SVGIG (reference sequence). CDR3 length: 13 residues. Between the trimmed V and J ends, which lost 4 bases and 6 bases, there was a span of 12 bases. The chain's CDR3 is CAWTGVGDEKLFF. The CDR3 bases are TGTGCCTGGACCGGGGTTGGTGATGAAAAACTGTTTTTT.

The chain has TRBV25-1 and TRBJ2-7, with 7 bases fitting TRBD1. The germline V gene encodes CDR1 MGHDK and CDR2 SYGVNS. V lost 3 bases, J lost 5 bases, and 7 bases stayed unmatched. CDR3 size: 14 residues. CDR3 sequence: CASSDPTGFHEQYF. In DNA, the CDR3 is TGTGCCAGCAGTGACCCGACAGGGTTCCACGAGCAGTACTTC.

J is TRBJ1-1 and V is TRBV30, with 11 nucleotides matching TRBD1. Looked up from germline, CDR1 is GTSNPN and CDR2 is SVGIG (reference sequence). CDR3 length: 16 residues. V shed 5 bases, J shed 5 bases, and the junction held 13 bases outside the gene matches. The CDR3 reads CAWVTEFGTGGTEAFF. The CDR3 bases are TGTGCCTGGGTTACAGAATTTGGGACAGGGGGAACTGAAGCTTTCTTT.

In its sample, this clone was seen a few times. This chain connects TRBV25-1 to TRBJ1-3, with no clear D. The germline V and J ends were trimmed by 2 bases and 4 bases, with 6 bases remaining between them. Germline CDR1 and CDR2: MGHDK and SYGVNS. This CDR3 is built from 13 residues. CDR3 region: CASSERVGNTIYF. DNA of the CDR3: TGTGCCAGCAGTGAACGCGTCGGAAACACCATATATTTT.

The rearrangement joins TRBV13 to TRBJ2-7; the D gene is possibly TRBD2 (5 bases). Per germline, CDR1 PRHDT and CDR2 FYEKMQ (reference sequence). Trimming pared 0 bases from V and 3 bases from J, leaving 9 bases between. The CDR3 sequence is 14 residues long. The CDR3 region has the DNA TGTGCCAGCAGCTTAGGTGGGAGAGGCTACGAGCAGTACTTC. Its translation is CASSLGGRGYEQYF.

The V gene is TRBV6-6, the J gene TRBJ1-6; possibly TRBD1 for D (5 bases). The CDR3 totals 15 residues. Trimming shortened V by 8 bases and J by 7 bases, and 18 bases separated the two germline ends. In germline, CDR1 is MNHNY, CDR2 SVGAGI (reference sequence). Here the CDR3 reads CASRFGRQGNSPLHF. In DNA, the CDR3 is TGTGCCAGCCGTTTCGGCCGGCAGGGAAATTCACCCCTCCACTTT.

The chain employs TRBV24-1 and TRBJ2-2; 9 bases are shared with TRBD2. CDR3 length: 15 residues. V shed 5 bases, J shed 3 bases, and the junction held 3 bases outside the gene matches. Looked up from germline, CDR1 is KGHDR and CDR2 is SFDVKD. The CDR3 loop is CATSGGGADTGELFF. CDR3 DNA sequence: TGTGCCACCAGTGGCGGGGGGGCTGACACCGGGGAGCTGTTTTTT.

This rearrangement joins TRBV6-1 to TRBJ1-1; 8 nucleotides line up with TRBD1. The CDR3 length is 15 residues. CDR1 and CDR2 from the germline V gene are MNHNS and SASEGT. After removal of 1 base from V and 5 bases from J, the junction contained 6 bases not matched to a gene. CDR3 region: CASSEGGTGKTEAFF. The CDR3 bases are TGTGCCAGCAGTGAAGGGGGGACAGGCAAAACTGAAGCTTTCTTT.

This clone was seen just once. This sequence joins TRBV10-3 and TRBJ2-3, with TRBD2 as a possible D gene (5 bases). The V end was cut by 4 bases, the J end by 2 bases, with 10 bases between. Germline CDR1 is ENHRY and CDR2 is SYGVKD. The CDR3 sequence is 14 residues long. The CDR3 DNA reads TGTGCCATCAGTGGGAGCGGATCCACAGATACGCAGTATTTT. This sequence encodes CAISGSGSTDTQYF.

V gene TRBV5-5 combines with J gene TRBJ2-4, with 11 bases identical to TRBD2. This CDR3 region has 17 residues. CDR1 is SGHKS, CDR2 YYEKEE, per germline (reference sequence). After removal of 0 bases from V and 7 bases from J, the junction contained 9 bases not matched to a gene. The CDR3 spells CASSLVSVGLAGNIQYF. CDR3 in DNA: TGTGCCAGCAGCTTGGTGTCCGTAGGACTAGCGGGCAACATTCAGTACTTC.

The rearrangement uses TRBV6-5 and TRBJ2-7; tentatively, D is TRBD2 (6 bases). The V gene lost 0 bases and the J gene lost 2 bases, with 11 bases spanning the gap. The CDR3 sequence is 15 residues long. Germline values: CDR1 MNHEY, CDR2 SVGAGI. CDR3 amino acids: CASSYSRTTPYEQYF. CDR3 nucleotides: TGTGCCAGCAGTTACTCCCGGACTACCCCCTACGAGCAGTACTTC.